This note documents a single T cell receptor (beta chain) sequence. This receptor's antigen is unknown. Base qualities are not recorded, but no much larger clone differs from it by a single base. In Seattle, one collaborating source enrolled patients while the infection was active and tracked those patients longitudinally over the course of disease. Collaborating institutions collected whole blood in K2EDTA tubes following their own protocols. For TCRbeta analysis, collaborator samples were shipped as frozen whole blood, as isolated PBMCs, or as DNA extracted from either sample type. TCRbeta CDR3 regions were amplified from genomic DNA using the immunoSEQ Assay, a bias-controlled multiplex PCR. From the authors' description of their analysis: The number of nucleated cells in each sample was estimated from the amplification of reference gene primers within the assay. Sequence reads were collapsed and filtered to measure the absolute abundance of every unique TCRbeta CDR3 rearrangement. For each sample, productive Simpson clonality was calculated as the square root of Simpson's diversity index across productive rearrangements. TCRdb holds this immuneACCESS table with in-frame rearrangements only. Some clones are missing; in checked studies, unresolved V genes explain under half, and the rest has no known cause. Clonal size and the V and J genes are those of that table, whereas D and trimming came from the DNA. Counted in this sample were a few hundred thousand clones; approximately 89% of them appeared once. 1.6% of the sample goes to the ten largest clones.

This specimen comes from a study of blood T cell repertoires in COVID-19 (dated by TCRdb to about 2020). Study-wide context: Samples from collaborators originated in the United States, Italy and Spain and spanned both the acute and convalescent phases of COVID-19. Where available, HLA class I and class II types were taken from metadata supplied by the sample provider and were not determined by assay-based typing. The dataset comprised deeply sampled blood TCRbeta repertoires from subjects exposed to, actively infected with, or recovered from COVID-19. Sample metadata almost always included a de-identified subject ID, COVID-19 status, age in years and sex. The material from the prospective study consisted of cDNA or gDNA derived from T cells, B-cell-depleted T cells, or PBMCs. The repertoires were released in a freely available public database intended as a resource for research on the immune response to SARS-CoV-2. Samples were obtained from the ongoing ImmuneRACE study (first 160 participants) and from about 1,300 subjects provided by 6 global collaborators.

CDR1 and CDR2, looked up from the germline V gene, are SGHTS and YDEGEE. V loses 4 bases at its end and J loses 7 bases; junction bases beyond the gene matches: 15. From the cysteine through the valine, the CDR3 covers 16 amino acids. CDR3 DNA only is kept here, 48 bases in frame from base 1. Here is what the overall study found, with its caveats: The quantity of clinical and demographic metadata differed by source and by participant and was supplied without curation.

The sequence links TRBV5-8 to TRBJ2-7, with 9 middle bases fitting TRBD1. The sample was peripheral blood. This TCR came from a woman in her twenties or thirties with COVID-19, enrolled during active disease. The DNA is as follows: TGTGCCAGCAGCCTCGGGACAGGGAATTGGGGAGGGGAGCAGTACGTC. The resulting protein is CASSLGTGNWGGEQYV.